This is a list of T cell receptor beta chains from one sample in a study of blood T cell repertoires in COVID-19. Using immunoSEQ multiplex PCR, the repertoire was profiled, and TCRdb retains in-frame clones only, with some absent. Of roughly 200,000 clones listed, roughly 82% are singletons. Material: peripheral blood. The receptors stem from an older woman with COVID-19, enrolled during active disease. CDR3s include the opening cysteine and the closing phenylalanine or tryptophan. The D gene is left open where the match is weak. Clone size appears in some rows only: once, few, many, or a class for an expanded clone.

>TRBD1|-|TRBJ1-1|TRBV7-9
TGTGCCAGCAGCCACGGACAGGGGACGCTCCACGGTGGAGCTTTCTTT
CASSHGQGTLHGGAFF
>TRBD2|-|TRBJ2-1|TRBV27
TGTGCCAGCAGTTCCTCCGCTAGCGGGAGGTTGCTTGAGCAGTTCTTC
CASSSSASGRLLEQFF
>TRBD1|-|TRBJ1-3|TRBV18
TGTGCCAGCTCAACATCGACAGGGGCCGGAAACACCATATATTTT
CASSTSTGAGNTIYF
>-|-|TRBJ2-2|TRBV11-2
TGTGCCAGCAGCTTTCCAGGGGACACCGGGGAGCTGTTTTTT
CASSFPGDTGELFF
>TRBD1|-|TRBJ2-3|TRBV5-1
TGCGCCAGCAGCTTGGTAGGGACAGGCGGCACAGATACGCAGTATTTT
CASSLVGTGGTDTQYF
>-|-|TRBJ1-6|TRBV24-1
TGTGCCACCAGTGATTTACGGAGGTACACGACGAGCTCCTATAATTCACCCCTCCACTTT
CATSDLRRYTTSSYNSPLHF
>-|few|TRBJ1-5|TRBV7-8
TGTGCCAGCAGCTTCTCGACAGGACGTAGCAATCAGCCCCAGCATTTT
CASSFSTGRSNQPQHF
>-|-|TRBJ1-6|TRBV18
TGTGCCAGCTCAACCATCACTCCTAGCTCCTATAATTCACCCCTCCACTTT
CASSTITPSSYNSPLHF
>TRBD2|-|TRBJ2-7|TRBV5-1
TGCGCCAGCAGCTTGAACGCGGGAGACGCAATTTACGAGCAGTACTTC
CASSLNAGDAIYEQYF
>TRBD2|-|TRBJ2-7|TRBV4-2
TGTGCCAGCAGCCAAGATAGACTAGCGGGGTCCTACGAGCAGTACTTC
CASSQDRLAGSYEQYF
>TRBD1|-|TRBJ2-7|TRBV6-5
TGTGCCAGTACTCCGACAGGGATACACGAGCAGTACTTC
CASTPTGIHEQYF
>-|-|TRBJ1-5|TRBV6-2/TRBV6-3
TGTGCCAGCAGTTACTCCGAGAATCAGCCCCAGCATTTT
CASSYSENQPQHF
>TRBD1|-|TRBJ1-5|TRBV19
TGTGCCAGTAGTATAAGGACAGGGGGCAGTCAGCCCCAGCATTTT
CASSIRTGGSQPQHF
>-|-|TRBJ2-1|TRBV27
TGTGCCAGCAGTTTAAGTCGTGTAGGGGGGGATGAGCAGTTCTTC
CASSLSRVGGDEQFF
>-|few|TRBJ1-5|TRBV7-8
TGTGCCAGCAGCTTAGTGGTAGGAGTCAATCAGCCCCAGCATTTT
CASSLVVGVNQPQHF
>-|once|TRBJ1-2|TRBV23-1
TGCGCCAGCAGTCACCCTACGACAGCAAACTGGTTTGGCTACACCTTC
CASSHPTTANWFGYTF
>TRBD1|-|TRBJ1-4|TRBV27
TGTGCCAGCAGTAACCGGGACAGGGGGCAGGATGAAAAACTGTTTTTT
CASSNRDRGQDEKLFF
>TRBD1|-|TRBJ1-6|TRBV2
TGTGCCAGCAGTGGGTACAGGGGTTTAGATTCACCCCTCCACTTT
CASSGYRGLDSPLHF
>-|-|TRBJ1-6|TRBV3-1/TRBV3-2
TGTGCCAGTTCACGGCGGACTCGAGATTCACCCCTCCACTTT
CASSRRTRDSPLHF
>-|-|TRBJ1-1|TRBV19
TGTGCCAGTAGTATAGTTGGGGGCGGGCGAACTGAAGCTTTCTTT
CASSIVGGGRTEAFF
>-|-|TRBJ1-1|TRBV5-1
TGCGCCAGCAGCTTCCCTAATTCGAACACTGAAGCTTTCTTT
CASSFPNSNTEAFF
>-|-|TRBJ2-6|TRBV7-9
TGTGCCAGCAGCTCGGCCAGGGAGGCTGGGGCCAACGTCCTGACTTTC
CASSSAREAGANVLTF
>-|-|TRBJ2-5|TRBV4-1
TGCGCCAGCAGCCAAGAGAACAGAGTCCAAGAGACCCAGTACTTC
CASSQENRVQETQYF
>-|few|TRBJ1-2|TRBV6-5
TGTGCCAGCACCGAAACCGGGAGTAGTAGCTATGGCTACACCTTC
CASTETGSSSYGYTF
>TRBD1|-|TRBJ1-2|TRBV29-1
TGCAGCGTTGAAAAGACAGGGGTTTTGTATGGCTACACCTTC
CSVEKTGVLYGYTF
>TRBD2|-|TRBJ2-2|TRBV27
TGTGCCAGCAGTTTACGGGACACGGGACTAGCGAACACCGGGGAGCTGTTTTTT
CASSLRDTGLANTGELFF
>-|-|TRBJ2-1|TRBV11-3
TGTGCCAGCAGCTTAGACAGGGAAGGGTCCAATGAGCAGTTCTTC
CASSLDREGSNEQFF
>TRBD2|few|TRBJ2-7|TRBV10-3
TGTGCCATCAGTGAGTATCAAGGGACTAGCGGGGCCTACGAGCAGTACTTC
CAISEYQGTSGAYEQYF
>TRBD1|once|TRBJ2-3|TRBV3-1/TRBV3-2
TGTGCCAGCAGCTTAAAGGGACAGGCCGGTACAGATACGCAGTATTTT
CASSLKGQAGTDTQYF
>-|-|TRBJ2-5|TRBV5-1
TGCGCCAGCAGGTGGGCGGGCGAAGAGACCCAGTACTTC
CASRWAGEETQYF
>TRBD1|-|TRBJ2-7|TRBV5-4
TGTGCCAGCAGCCAACGCAGGGGGTCGGCAGGCTACGAGCAGTACTTC
CASSQRRGSAGYEQYF
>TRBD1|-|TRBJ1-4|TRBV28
TGTGCCAGCAGTCACCAGGGGGGTAAGGAAAAACTGTTTTTT
CASSHQGGKEKLFF
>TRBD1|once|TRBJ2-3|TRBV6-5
TGTGCCAGCAGTTGGGACAGGGGAGGTAGCACAGATACGCAGTATTTT
CASSWDRGGSTDTQYF
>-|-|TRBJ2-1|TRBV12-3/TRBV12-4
TGTGCCAGCAGTGATCTAGCCGAACAGCAGTTCTTC
CASSDLAEQQFF
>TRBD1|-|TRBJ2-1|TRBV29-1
TGCAGCGTTGGGACAGGGGAGCAGTTCTTC
CSVGTGEQFF
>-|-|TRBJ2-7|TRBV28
TGTGCCAGCAGTCTGGACTCGCGTTCAGGCGAGCAGTACTTC
CASSLDSRSGEQYF
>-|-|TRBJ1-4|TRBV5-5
TGTGCCAGCAGCTTGGGTCCAGGGCGGAATGAAAAACTGTTTTTT
CASSLGPGRNEKLFF
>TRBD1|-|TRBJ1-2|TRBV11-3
TGTGCCAGCAGCCCAGATACAGGGGTTTATGGCTACACCTTC
CASSPDTGVYGYTF
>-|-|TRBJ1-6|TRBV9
TGTGCCAGCCAGAATTCCAACGGAGAGTCACCCCTCCACTTT
CASQNSNGESPLHF
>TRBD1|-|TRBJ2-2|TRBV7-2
TGTGCCAGCAGACTCACAGGGGGCTCTAGCACCGGGGAGCTGTTTTTT
CASRLTGGSSTGELFF